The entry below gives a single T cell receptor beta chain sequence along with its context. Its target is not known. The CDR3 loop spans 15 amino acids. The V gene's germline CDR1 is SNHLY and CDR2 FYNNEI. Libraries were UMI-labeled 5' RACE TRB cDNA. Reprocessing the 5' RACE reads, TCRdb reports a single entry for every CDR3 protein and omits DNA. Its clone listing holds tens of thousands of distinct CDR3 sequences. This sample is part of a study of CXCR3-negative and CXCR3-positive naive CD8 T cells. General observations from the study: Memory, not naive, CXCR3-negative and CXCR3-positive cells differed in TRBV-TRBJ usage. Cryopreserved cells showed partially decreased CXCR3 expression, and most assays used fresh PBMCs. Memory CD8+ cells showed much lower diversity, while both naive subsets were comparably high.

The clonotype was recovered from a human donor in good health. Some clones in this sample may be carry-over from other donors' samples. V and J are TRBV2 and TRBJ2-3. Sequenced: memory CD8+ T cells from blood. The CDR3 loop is CASFDRLDSTDTQYF.